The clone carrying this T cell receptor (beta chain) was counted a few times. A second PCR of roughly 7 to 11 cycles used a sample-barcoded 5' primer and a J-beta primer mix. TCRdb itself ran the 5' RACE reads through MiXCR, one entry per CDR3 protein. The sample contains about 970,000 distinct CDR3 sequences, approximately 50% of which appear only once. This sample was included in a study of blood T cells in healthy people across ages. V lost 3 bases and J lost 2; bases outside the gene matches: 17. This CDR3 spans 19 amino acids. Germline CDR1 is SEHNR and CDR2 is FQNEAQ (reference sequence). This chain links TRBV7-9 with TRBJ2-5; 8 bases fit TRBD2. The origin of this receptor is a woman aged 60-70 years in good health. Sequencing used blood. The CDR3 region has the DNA TGTGCCAGCAGCTTTCCCACGTCCCAAGCGGGAGTTGAGCAAGAGACCCAGTACTTC. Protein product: CASSFPTSQAGVEQETQYF.